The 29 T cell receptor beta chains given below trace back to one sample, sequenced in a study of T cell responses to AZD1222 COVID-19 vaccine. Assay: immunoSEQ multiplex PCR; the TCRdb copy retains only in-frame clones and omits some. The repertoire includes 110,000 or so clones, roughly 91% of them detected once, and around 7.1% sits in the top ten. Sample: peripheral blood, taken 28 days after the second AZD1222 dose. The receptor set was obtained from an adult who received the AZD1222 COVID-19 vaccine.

The CDR3 protein is CASSAGGTEAFF. The CDR3 coding sequence is TGTGCCAGTAGTGCAGGGGGCACTGAAGCTTTCTTT. The J gene is TRBJ1-1, the V gene TRBV19; TRBD1 aligns across 7 bases. CDR3 length equals 12 residues. With V trimmed by 5 bases and J by 4 bases, 1 base remained unmatched. CDR1 is LNHDA and CDR2 is SQIVND in the germline V gene (reference sequence).

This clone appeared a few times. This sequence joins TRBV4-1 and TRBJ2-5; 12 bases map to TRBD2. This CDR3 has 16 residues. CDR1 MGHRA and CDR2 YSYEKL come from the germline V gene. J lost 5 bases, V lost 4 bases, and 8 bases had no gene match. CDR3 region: CASSRASGGAKETQYF. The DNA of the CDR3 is TGCGCCAGCAGCCGCGCTAGCGGGGGGGCCAAGGAGACCCAGTACTTC.

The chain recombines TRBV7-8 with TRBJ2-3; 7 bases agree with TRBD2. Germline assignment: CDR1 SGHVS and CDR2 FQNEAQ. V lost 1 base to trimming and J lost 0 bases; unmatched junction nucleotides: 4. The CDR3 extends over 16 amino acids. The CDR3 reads CASSLDSGPSTDTQYF. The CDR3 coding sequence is TGTGCCAGCAGCTTAGATAGCGGGCCTAGCACAGATACGCAGTATTTT.

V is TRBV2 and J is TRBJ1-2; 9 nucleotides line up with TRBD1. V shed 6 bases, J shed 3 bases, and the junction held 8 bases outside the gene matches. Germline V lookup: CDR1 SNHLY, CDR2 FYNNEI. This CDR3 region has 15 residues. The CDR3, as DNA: TGTGCCAGCAGCCCCGGACAGGGGCTGGACTATGGCTACACCTTC. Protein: CASSPGQGLDYGYTF. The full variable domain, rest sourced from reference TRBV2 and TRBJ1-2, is EPEVTQTPSHQVTQMGQEVILRCVPISNHLYFYWYRQILGQKVEFLVSFYNNEISEKSEIFDDQFSVERPDGSNFTLKIRSTKLEDSAMYFCASSPGQGLDYGYTFGSGTRLTVV.

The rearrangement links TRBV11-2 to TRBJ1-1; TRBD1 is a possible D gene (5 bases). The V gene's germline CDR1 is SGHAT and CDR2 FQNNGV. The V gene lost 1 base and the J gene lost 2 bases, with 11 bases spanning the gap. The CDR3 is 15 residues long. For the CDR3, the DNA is TGTGCCAGCAGCTTAGCGTGGAGGGGTAACACTGAAGCTTTCTTT. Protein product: CASSLAWRGNTEAFF.

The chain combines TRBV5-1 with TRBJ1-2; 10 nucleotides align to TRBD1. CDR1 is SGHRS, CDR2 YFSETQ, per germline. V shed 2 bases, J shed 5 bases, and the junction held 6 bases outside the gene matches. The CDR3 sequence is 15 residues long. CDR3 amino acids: CASSFGTGVEYGYTF. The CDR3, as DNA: TGCGCCAGCAGCTTCGGGACAGGGGTCGAATATGGCTACACCTTC.

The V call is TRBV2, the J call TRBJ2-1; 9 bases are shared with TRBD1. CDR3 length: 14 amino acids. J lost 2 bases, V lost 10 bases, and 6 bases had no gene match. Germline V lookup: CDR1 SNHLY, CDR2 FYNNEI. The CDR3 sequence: CANRDRVAYNEQFF. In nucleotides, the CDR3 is TGTGCCAACCGGGACAGGGTCGCCTACAATGAGCAGTTCTTC.

The CDR3 region has the DNA TGTGCCAGCAGCGAACCCAGGGTTTTGAACACTGAAGCTTTCTTT. This translates into CASSEPRVLNTEAFF. The rearrangement joins TRBV9 to TRBJ1-1; D is possibly TRBD1 (5 bases). The V and J ends lost 3 bases and 0 bases respectively, with 12 bases between them. This CDR3 region has 15 residues. Germline loops: CDR1 SGDLS, CDR2 YYNGEE.

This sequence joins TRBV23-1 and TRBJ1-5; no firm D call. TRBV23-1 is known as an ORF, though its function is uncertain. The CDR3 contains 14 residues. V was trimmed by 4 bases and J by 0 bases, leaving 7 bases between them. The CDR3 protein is CASSRRLSNQPQHF. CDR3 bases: TGCGCCAGCAGTCGCAGGCTTAGCAATCAGCCCCAGCATTTT.

The CDR3 loop is CASSLGQLHEQYF. As DNA, the CDR3 is TGTGCCAGCAGCTTGGGACAGCTCCACGAGCAGTACTTC. The chain has TRBV13 and TRBJ2-7; 7 bases are shared with TRBD1. There are 13 residues in the CDR3. Germline V CDR1 and CDR2: PRHDT, FYEKMQ (reference sequence). V lost 3 bases to trimming and J lost 5 bases; unmatched junction nucleotides: 4.

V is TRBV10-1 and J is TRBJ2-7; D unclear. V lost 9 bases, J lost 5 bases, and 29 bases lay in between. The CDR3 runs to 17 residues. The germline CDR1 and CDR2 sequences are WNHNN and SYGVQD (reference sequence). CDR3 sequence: CASLCQSPRLPWDEQYF. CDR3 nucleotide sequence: TGCGCCAGTCTTTGCCAGAGTCCCAGACTTCCATGGGACGAGCAGTACTTC.

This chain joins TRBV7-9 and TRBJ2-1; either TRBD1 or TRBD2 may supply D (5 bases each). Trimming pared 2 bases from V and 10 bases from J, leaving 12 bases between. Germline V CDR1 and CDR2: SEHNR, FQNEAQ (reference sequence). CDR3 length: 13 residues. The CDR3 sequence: CASSLMRGPEQFF. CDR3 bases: TGTGCCAGCAGCTTAATGAGGGGTCCCGAGCAGTTCTTC.

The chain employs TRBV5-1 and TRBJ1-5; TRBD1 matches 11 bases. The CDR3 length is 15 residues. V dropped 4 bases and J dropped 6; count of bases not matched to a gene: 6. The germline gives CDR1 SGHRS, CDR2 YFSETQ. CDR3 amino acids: CASSPGQGAGQPQHF. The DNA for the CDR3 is TGCGCCAGCAGCCCAGGACAGGGGGCTGGTCAGCCCCAGCATTTT.

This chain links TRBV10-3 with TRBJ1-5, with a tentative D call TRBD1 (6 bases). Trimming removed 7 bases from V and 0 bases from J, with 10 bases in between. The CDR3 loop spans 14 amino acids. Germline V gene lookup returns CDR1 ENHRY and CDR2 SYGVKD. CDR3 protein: CAIKAGASNQPQHF. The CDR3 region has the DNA TGTGCCATCAAAGCAGGGGCTAGCAATCAGCCCCAGCATTTT.

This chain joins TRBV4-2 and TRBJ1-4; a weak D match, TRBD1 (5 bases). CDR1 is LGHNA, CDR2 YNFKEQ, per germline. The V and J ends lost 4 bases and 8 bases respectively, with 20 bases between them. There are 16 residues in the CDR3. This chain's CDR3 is CASSLGHEGRGEKLFF. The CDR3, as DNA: TGTGCCAGCAGCCTAGGCCACGAGGGACGAGGCGAAAAACTGTTTTTT.

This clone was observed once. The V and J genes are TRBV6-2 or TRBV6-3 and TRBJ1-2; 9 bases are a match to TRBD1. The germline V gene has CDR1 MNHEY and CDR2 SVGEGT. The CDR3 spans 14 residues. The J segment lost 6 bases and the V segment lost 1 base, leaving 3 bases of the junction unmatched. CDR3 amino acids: CASSYFGTGNGYTF. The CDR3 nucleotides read TGTGCCAGCAGTTACTTCGGGACAGGGAATGGCTACACCTTC.

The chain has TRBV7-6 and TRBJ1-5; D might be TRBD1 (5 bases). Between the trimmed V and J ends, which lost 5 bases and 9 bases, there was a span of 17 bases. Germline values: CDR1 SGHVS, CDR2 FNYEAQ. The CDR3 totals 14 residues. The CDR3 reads CASSQTRGKGPQHF. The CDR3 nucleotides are TGTGCCAGCAGCCAGACAAGGGGCAAAGGGCCCCAGCATTTT.

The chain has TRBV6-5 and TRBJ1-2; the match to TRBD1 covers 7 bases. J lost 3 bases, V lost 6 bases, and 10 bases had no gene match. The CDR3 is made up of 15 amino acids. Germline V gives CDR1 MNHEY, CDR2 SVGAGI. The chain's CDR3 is CASRILGTGDYGYTF. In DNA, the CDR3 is TGTGCCAGCAGAATCCTTGGAACAGGGGACTATGGCTACACCTTC.

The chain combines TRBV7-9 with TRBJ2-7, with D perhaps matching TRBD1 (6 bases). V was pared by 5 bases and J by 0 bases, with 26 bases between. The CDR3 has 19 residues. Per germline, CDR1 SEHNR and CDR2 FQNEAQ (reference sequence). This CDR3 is CASSPIGLGQGGSSYEQYF. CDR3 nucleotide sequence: TGTGCCAGCAGCCCGATCGGCCTGGGACAAGGGGGTTCCTCCTACGAGCAGTACTTC.

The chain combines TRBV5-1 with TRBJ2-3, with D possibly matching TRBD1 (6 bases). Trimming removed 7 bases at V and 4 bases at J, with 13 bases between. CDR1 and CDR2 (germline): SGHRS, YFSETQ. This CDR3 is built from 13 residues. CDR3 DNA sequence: TGCGCCAGCGCTTGGCAGGGGTCAGATACGCAGTATTTT. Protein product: CASAWQGSDTQYF.

This CDR3 reads CASSIRTAYNEQFF. CDR3 nucleotide sequence: TGTGCCAGTAGTATACGGACAGCCTACAATGAGCAGTTCTTC. The chain is built from TRBV19 and TRBJ2-1; TRBD1 is a possible D gene (6 bases). This CDR3 has 14 residues. Per the germline V gene, CDR1 is LNHDA and CDR2 is SQIVND (reference sequence). V lost 2 bases to trimming and J lost 2 bases, with 7 bases between them.

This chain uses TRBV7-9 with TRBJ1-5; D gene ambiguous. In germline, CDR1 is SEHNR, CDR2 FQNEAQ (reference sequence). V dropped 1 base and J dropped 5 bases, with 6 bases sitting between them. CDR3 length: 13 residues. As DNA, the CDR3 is TGTGCCAGCAGCTTAGGGCCCCATCAGCCCCAGCATTTT. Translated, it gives CASSLGPHQPQHF. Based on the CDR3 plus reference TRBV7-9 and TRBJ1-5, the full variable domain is DTGVSQNPRHKITKRGQNVTFRCDPISEHNRLYWYRQTLGQGPEFLTYFQNEAQLEKSRLLSDRFSAERPKGSFSTLEIQRTEQGDSAMYLCASSLGPHQPQHFGDGTRLSIL.

For the CDR3, the DNA is TGTGCCAGCAGCTTAGACTTTGGGGAATGGGCCAAAAACATTCAGTACTTC. It specifies CASSLDFGEWAKNIQYF. This chain links TRBV7-9 with TRBJ2-4; D ambiguous. With 1 base removed from V and 1 base from J, the gap between germline ends came to 14 bases. The CDR3 consists of 17 residues. Per the germline V gene, CDR1 is SEHNR and CDR2 is FQNEAQ (reference sequence).

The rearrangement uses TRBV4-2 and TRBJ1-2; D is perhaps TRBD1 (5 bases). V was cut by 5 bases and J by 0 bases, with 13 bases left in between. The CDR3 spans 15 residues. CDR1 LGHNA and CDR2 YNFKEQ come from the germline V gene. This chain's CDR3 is CASSGTLEANYGYTF. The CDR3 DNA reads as TGTGCCAGCAGCGGGACTTTGGAAGCTAACTATGGCTACACCTTC.

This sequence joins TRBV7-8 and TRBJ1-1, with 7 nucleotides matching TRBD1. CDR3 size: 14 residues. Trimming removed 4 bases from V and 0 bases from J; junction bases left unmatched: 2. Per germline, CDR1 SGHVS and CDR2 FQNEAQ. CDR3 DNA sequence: TGTGCCAGCAGCTGGGGACAGCTGAACACTGAAGCTTTCTTT. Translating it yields CASSWGQLNTEAFF.

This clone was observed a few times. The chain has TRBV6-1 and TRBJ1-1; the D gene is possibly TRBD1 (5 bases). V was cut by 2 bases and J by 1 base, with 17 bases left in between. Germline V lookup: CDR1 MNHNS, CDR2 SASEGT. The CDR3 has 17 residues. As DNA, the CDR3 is TGTGCCAGCAGTGAATGGTTCTTTAGGGGAACGAACACTGAAGCTTTCTTT. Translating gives CASSEWFFRGTNTEAFF.

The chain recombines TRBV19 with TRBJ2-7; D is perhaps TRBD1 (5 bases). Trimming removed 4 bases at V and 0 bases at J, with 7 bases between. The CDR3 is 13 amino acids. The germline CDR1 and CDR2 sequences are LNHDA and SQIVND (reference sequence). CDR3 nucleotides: TGTGCCAGTAGTAGTCAGGGCTCCTACGAGCAGTACTTC. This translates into CASSSQGSYEQYF. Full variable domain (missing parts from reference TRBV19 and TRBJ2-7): DGGITQSPKYLFRKEGQNVTLSCEQNLNHDAMYWYRQDPGQGLRLIYYSQIVNDFQKGDIAEGYSVSREKKESFPLTVTSAQKNPTAFYLCASSSQGSYEQYFGPGTRLTVT.

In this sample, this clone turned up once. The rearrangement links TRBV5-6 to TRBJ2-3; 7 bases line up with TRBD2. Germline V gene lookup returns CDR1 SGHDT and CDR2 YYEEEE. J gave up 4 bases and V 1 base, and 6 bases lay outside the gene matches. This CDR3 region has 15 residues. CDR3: CASSLLGSGPDTQYF. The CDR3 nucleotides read TGTGCCAGCAGCTTGTTGGGTAGCGGGCCAGATACGCAGTATTTT.

CDR3 in DNA: TGTGCCAGCAGCTACCTGAGGACAGACGAGCAGTACTTC. Translation: CASSYLRTDEQYF. The chain links TRBV13 to TRBJ2-7, with D possibly TRBD1 on 6 matching bases. Germline CDR1 is PRHDT and CDR2 is FYEKMQ (reference sequence). Trimming took off 4 bases at V and 5 bases at J, with 12 bases between the two ends. CDR3 length equals 13 residues.